The entry below gives a single TCR beta chain sequence along with its context. The sample originates from a study of T cell clones after liver transplantation. Study summary: Samples came pre-transplant, pre-randomization before withdrawal, and post-randomization after withdrawal ended.

Germline assignment: CDR1 SEHNR and CDR2 FQNEAQ (reference sequence). The CDR3 sequence is 15 residues long. Trimming pared 4 bases from V and 4 bases from J, leaving 17 bases between. Repertoires were generated with immunoSEQ multiplex PCR, while TCRdb's copy carries only in-frame clones and drops some. The repertoire has over 50,000 clones, approximately 84% of them found once; the top ten carry roughly 8.1%. The chain uses TRBV7-9 and TRBJ2-7; a possible D gene is TRBD1 (5 bases). The source is a human donor who received a liver transplant. This material consisted of CD4+ T cells from blood, taken before liver transplant. CDR3 sequence: CASSSDSRMGYEQYF. CDR3 DNA: TGTGCCAGCAGCTCAGACAGCCGAATGGGTTACGAGCAGTACTTC.